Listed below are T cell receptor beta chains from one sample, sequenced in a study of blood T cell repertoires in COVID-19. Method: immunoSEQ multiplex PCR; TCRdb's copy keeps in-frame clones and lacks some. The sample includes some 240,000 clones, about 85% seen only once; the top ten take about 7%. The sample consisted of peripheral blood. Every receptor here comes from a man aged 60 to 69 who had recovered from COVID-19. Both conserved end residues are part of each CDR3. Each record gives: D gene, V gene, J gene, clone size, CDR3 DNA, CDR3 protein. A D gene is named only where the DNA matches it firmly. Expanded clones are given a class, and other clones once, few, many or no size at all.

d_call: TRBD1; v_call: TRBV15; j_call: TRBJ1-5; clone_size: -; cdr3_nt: TGTGCCACCAGCAGAGATTGGGATAAGGGACAGGGGATAAATCAGCCCCAGCATTTT; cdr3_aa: CATSRDWDKGQGINQPQHF
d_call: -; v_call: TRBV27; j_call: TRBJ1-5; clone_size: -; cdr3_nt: TGTGCCAGCAGTTGGGACAAAATAGGGCAGCCCCAGCATTTT; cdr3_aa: CASSWDKIGQPQHF
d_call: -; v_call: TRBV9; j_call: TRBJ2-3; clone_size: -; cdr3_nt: TGTGCCAGCAGCGTAGCAGGACAACTAAACACAGATACGCAGTATTTT; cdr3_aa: CASSVAGQLNTDTQYF
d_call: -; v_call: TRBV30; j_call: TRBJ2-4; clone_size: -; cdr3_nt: TGTGCCTGGAGTGTACCAGGGACCAAAAACATTCAGTACTTC; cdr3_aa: CAWSVPGTKNIQYF
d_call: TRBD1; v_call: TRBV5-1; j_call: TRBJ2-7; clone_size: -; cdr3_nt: TGCGCCAGCAGCTCAGGGACAGGGGGGTCCTACGAGCAGTACTTC; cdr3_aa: CASSSGTGGSYEQYF
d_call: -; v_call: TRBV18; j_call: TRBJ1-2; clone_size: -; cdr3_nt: TGTGCCAGCTCACCACAAGATCTGGGCTCCCATGGCTACACCTTC; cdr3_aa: CASSPQDLGSHGYTF
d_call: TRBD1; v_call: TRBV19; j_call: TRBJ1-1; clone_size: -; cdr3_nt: TGTGCCAGTAGTTTTAGGGGAACAGGGGCTAGGGTGAACACTGAAGCTTTCTTT; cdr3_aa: CASSFRGTGARVNTEAFF
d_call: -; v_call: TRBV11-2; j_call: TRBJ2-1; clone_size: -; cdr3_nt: TGTGCCAGCAGCTACGGTAGCTCCTACAATGAGCAGTTCTTC; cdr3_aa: CASSYGSSYNEQFF
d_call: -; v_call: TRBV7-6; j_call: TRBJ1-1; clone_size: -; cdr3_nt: TGTGCCAGCAGCCCCTGGGACTCGGGGAACACTGAAGCTTTCTTT; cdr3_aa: CASSPWDSGNTEAFF
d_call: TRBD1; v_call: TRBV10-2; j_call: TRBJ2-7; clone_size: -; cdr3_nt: TGCGCCAGCAGCCTCGGGACAGGGGGTGCCTCCTACGAGCAGTACTTC; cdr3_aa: CASSLGTGGASYEQYF
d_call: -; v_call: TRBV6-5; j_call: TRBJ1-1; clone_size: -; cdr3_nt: TGTGCCAGCAGTCCACGCGGCTCGGGGAGCACTGAAGCTTTCTTT; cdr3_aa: CASSPRGSGSTEAFF
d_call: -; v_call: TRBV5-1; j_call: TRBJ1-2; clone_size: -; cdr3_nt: TGCGCCAGCAGCTTGCTTCAGAACTATGGCTACACCTTC; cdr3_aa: CASSLLQNYGYTF
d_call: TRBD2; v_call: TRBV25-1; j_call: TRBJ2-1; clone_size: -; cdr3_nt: TGTGCCAGCAGTCTAGCGGGGGTGGGTGAGCAGTTCTTC; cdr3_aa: CASSLAGVGEQFF
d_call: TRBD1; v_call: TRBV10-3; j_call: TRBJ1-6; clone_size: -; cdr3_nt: TGTGCCATCAGTCCGGGACAGGATTTTTCACCCCTCCACTTT; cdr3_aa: CAISPGQDFSPLHF
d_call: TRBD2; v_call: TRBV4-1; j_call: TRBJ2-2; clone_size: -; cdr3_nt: TGCGCCAGCAGCCACGCTAGCGGGGCGGCGCGGACGAACACCGGGGAGCTGTTTTTT; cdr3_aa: CASSHASGAARTNTGELFF
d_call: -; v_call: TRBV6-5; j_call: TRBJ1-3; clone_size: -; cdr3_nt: TGTGCCAGCAGTTCCCAGGGAAACACCATATATTTT; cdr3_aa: CASSSQGNTIYF
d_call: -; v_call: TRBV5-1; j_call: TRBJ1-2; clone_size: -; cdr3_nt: TGCGCCAGCAGTGCGGGGTCCTTTAACTATGGCTACACCTTC; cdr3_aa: CASSAGSFNYGYTF
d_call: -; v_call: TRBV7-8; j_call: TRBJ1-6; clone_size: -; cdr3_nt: TGTGCCAGCAGCTTAGAGGTGGGCTCACCCCTCCACTTT; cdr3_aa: CASSLEVGSPLHF
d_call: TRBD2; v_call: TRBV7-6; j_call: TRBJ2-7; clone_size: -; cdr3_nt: TGTGCCAGCAGCAACATAGCGGGGGGCTACGAGCAGTACTTC; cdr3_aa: CASSNIAGGYEQYF
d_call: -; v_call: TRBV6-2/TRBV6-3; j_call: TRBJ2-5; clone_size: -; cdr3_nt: TGTGCCAGCAGTTACTTAAGGGGGTTCCAGTACTTC; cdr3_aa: CASSYLRGFQYF
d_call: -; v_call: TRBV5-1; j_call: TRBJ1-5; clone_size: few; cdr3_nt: TGCGCCAGCAGCTTGGGCGGTAGCAATCAGCCCCAGCATTTT; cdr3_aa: CASSLGGSNQPQHF
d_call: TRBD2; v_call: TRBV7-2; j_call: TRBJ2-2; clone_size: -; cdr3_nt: TGTGCCAGCAGCCCACTCCGGAGCGGGGGGGTCCGAGGGGAGCTGTTTTTT; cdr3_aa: CASSPLRSGGVRGELFF
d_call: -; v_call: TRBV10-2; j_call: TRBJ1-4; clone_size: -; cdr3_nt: TGCGCCAGCAGTCCTTTTCGGGATAGCTATCATGGAGAAAAACTGTTTTTT; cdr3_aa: CASSPFRDSYHGEKLFF
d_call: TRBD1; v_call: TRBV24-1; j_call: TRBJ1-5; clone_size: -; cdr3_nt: TGTGCCACCAGTGATTCCTTACAGGGGGCGGGTAATCAGCCCCAGCATTTT; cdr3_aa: CATSDSLQGAGNQPQHF
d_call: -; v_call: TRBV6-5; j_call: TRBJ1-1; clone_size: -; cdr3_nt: TGTGCCAGCAGTTTGGGTCTGTGGGAGACTGAAGCTTTCTTT; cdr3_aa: CASSLGLWETEAFF
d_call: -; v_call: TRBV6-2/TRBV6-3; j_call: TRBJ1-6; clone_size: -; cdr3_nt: TGTGCCAGCAGCTTTCCTATGTCGACCGGGAATTCACCCCTCCACTTT; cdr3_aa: CASSFPMSTGNSPLHF
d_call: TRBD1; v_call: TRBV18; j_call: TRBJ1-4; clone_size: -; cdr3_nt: TGTGCCAGCTCACCACAGGGGGCTGGTGAAAAACTGTTTTTT; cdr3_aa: CASSPQGAGEKLFF
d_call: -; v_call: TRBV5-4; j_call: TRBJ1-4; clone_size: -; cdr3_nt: TGTGCCAGCAGCTTGGCAGGGTATGAAAAACTGTTTTTT; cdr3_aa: CASSLAGYEKLFF
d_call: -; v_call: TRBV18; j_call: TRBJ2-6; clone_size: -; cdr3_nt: TGTGCCAGCTCCCCGACTGAGTCTGGGGCCAACGTCCTGACTTTC; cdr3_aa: CASSPTESGANVLTF
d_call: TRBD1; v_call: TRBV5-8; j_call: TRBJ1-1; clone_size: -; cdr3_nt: TGTGCCAGCAGCCCGGGACAGCCTATGAACACTGAAGCTTTCTTT; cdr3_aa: CASSPGQPMNTEAFF
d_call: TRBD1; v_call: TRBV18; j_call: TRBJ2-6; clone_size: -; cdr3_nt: TGTGCCAGCTCAGCTTGGACAGGGGCAAGTGGGGCCAACGTCCTGACTTTC; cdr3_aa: CASSAWTGASGANVLTF
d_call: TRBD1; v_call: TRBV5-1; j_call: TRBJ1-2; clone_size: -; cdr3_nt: TGCGCCAGCAGCCCGACGGACAGGGCACGATCCAACTATGGCTACACCTTC; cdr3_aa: CASSPTDRARSNYGYTF
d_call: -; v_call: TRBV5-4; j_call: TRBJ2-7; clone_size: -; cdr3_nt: TGTGCCAGCAGCTGGGGCCCGGCATCCTACGAGCAGTACTTC; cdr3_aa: CASSWGPASYEQYF